Listed below are T cell receptor beta chains from one sample, sequenced in a study of OX40 agonist ivuxolimab in advanced cancers. Data came from immunoSEQ multiplex PCR; TCRdb stores just in-frame clones and leaves some out. The sample lists tens of thousands of clones; approximately 85% were seen once. Sequenced material: CD4+ or CD8+ T cells sorted from blood, taken in a trial of the OX40 agonist ivuxolimab. Every receptor here comes from an adult with an advanced solid tumor such as melanoma, head and neck, liver or kidney cancer. Each CDR3 is given with its conserved first and last residue. D genes are given only for firm matches. Size is omitted from some rows. Given values are once, few, many or a class for expanded clones.

clone size: -
J gene: TRBJ1-6
V gene: TRBV28
D gene: -
CDR3 DNA: TGTGCCAGCAGTTTCTACACGGACGACCCCTATAATTCACCCCTCCACTTT
CDR3 protein: CASSFYTDDPYNSPLHF

clone size: -
J gene: TRBJ1-3
V gene: TRBV9
D gene: -
CDR3 DNA: TGTGCCAGCAGCGTAGCCGTCAGTATCGGGTCCTCGACCATATATTTT
CDR3 protein: CASSVAVSIGSSTIYF

clone size: -
J gene: TRBJ2-7
V gene: TRBV9
D gene: -
CDR3 DNA: TGTGCCAGCACCCTTGGGGCAGGCGGGGAGCAGTACTTC
CDR3 protein: CASTLGAGGEQYF

clone size: -
J gene: TRBJ1-1
V gene: TRBV2
D gene: -
CDR3 DNA: TGTGCCAGCATCCGTTCGACCACTGAAGCTTTCTTT
CDR3 protein: CASIRSTTEAFF

clone size: -
J gene: TRBJ2-1
V gene: TRBV19
D gene: -
CDR3 DNA: TGTGCCAGTAGAGACCGCTTAGGCAATGAGCAGTTCTTC
CDR3 protein: CASRDRLGNEQFF

clone size: -
J gene: TRBJ2-2
V gene: TRBV5-1
D gene: -
CDR3 DNA: TGCGCCAGCAGCTTGGCAGCGTACGGCACCGGGGAGCTGTTTTTT
CDR3 protein: CASSLAAYGTGELFF

clone size: -
J gene: TRBJ1-5
V gene: TRBV27
D gene: -
CDR3 DNA: TGTGCCAGCGGGTGGGATAGCAATCAGCCCCAGCATTTT
CDR3 protein: CASGWDSNQPQHF

clone size: -
J gene: TRBJ2-5
V gene: TRBV7-9
D gene: -
CDR3 DNA: TGTGCCAGCAGCTTAGCCAACAGCAAAGAGACCCAGTACTTC
CDR3 protein: CASSLANSKETQYF

clone size: once
J gene: TRBJ2-1
V gene: TRBV13
D gene: TRBD2
CDR3 DNA: TGTGCCAGCAGCTTAGCTAGCGGTATTAACAATGAGCAGTTCTTC
CDR3 protein: CASSLASGINNEQFF

clone size: -
J gene: TRBJ2-7
V gene: TRBV6-5
D gene: -
CDR3 DNA: TGTGCCAGCAGTTACTCGGGGGAAAACGAGCAGTACTTC
CDR3 protein: CASSYSGENEQYF

clone size: -
J gene: TRBJ2-2
V gene: TRBV2
D gene: TRBD2
CDR3 DNA: TGTGCCAGCAGTTCCCCCTTAGCGGGGGGTACGAACACCGGGGAGCTGTTTTTT
CDR3 protein: CASSSPLAGGTNTGELFF

clone size: -
J gene: TRBJ1-2
V gene: TRBV5-4
D gene: -
CDR3 DNA: TGTGCCAGCAGCTTGGAGGGCAGGGACTATGGCTACACCTTC
CDR3 protein: CASSLEGRDYGYTF

clone size: -
J gene: TRBJ1-5
V gene: TRBV27
D gene: TRBD1
CDR3 DNA: TGTGCCAGCAGTTATTCTCTGGGACAGGGTGTCTTTCAGCCCCAGCATTTT
CDR3 protein: CASSYSLGQGVFQPQHF

clone size: -
J gene: TRBJ1-2
V gene: TRBV6-5
D gene: -
CDR3 DNA: TGTGCCAGCAGTTTTACCGCACATACTGGCTACACCTTC
CDR3 protein: CASSFTAHTGYTF

clone size: -
J gene: TRBJ2-1
V gene: TRBV7-6
D gene: -
CDR3 DNA: TGTGCCAGCAGCTTAGTAGCCAGAGAAGAGCAGTTCTTC
CDR3 protein: CASSLVAREEQFF

clone size: -
J gene: TRBJ1-1
V gene: TRBV28
D gene: -
CDR3 DNA: TGTGCCAGCAGTTCCTCCCTTCTAGTGTTAGCTGAAGCTTTCTTT
CDR3 protein: CASSSSLLVLAEAFF

clone size: -
J gene: TRBJ2-7
V gene: TRBV5-1
D gene: -
CDR3 DNA: TGCGCCAGCAGATATGGGAGCGCCGTCAGCTCCTACGAGCAGTACTTC
CDR3 protein: CASRYGSAVSSYEQYF

clone size: few
J gene: TRBJ1-1
V gene: TRBV27
D gene: -
CDR3 DNA: TGTGCCAGCAGCGGGGGGAAAACTTTCTTT
CDR3 protein: CASSGGKTFF

clone size: -
J gene: TRBJ2-1
V gene: TRBV27
D gene: TRBD2
CDR3 DNA: TGTGCCAGCAGTTTATACGGGGGGACGAATGAGCAGTTCTTC
CDR3 protein: CASSLYGGTNEQFF

clone size: -
J gene: TRBJ2-1
V gene: TRBV14
D gene: -
CDR3 DNA: TGTGCCAGCAGCCAAGAAGTCGGGAGAGACGCCAATGAGCAGTTCTTC
CDR3 protein: CASSQEVGRDANEQFF

clone size: -
J gene: TRBJ2-5
V gene: TRBV6-5
D gene: TRBD2
CDR3 DNA: TGTGCCAGCACTGCTAGCGGGGGTGTAAGGGAGACCCAGTACTTC
CDR3 protein: CASTASGGVRETQYF

clone size: -
J gene: TRBJ1-1
V gene: TRBV5-8
D gene: -
CDR3 DNA: TGTGCCAGCAGCTTGGTGGGTGGGGTGATGAACACTGAAGCTTTCTTT
CDR3 protein: CASSLVGGVMNTEAFF

clone size: -
J gene: TRBJ1-1
V gene: TRBV5-5
D gene: -
CDR3 DNA: TGTGCCAGCAGCCCCGTTTCGGGGAACACTGAAGCTTTCTTT
CDR3 protein: CASSPVSGNTEAFF

clone size: -
J gene: TRBJ1-3
V gene: TRBV6-5
D gene: -
CDR3 DNA: TGTGCCAGCAGTTACGAGGTGGCCGGTGGAAACACCATATATTTT
CDR3 protein: CASSYEVAGGNTIYF

clone size: -
J gene: TRBJ1-1
V gene: TRBV30
D gene: -
CDR3 DNA: TGTGCCTGGAGTCATACAGGGATAGAAGCTTTCTTT
CDR3 protein: CAWSHTGIEAFF

clone size: once
J gene: TRBJ1-5
V gene: TRBV7-9
D gene: -
CDR3 DNA: TGTGCCAGCAGCTTACAGAGAACGGGCAGCAATCAGCCCCAGCATTTT
CDR3 protein: CASSLQRTGSNQPQHF